This TCR beta chain came from a study of OX40 agonist ivuxolimab in advanced cancers. Study-wide context: Treatment of patients was with ivuxolimab, an agonistic anti-OX40 (CD134) antibody. Patients achieving partial responses numbered three: one hepatocellular carcinoma case and two cutaneous melanoma cases. Study results and limitations: At 0.1 to 3.0 mg/kg and by week 6, CD4+ and CD8+ T cells in the blood had expanded clonally. There were, on average, more expanded clones in CD8+ T cells than in CD4+.

With respect to this clone: Its antigen is still unknown.

Generated by immunoSEQ multiplex PCR, the TCRdb table keeps only in-frame clones and is missing some. Of 71,000 or so clones in the sample, 80% were seen once. In germline, CDR1 is MNHNY, CDR2 SVGAGI (reference sequence). Deletions cut 0 bases from V and 0 bases from J, with 10 bases between. The CDR3 runs to 16 residues. The clonotype originates from an adult with an advanced solid tumor such as melanoma, head and neck, liver or kidney cancer. The rearrangement joins TRBV6-6 to TRBJ2-3; tentative D call: TRBD1 (5 bases). The sample in question was CD4+ or CD8+ T cells sorted from blood, obtained in a trial of the OX40 agonist ivuxolimab. This CDR3 reads CASSYSGRPSTDTQYF. As DNA, the CDR3 is TGTGCCAGCAGTTACTCGGGGCGGCCAAGCACAGATACGCAGTATTTT.